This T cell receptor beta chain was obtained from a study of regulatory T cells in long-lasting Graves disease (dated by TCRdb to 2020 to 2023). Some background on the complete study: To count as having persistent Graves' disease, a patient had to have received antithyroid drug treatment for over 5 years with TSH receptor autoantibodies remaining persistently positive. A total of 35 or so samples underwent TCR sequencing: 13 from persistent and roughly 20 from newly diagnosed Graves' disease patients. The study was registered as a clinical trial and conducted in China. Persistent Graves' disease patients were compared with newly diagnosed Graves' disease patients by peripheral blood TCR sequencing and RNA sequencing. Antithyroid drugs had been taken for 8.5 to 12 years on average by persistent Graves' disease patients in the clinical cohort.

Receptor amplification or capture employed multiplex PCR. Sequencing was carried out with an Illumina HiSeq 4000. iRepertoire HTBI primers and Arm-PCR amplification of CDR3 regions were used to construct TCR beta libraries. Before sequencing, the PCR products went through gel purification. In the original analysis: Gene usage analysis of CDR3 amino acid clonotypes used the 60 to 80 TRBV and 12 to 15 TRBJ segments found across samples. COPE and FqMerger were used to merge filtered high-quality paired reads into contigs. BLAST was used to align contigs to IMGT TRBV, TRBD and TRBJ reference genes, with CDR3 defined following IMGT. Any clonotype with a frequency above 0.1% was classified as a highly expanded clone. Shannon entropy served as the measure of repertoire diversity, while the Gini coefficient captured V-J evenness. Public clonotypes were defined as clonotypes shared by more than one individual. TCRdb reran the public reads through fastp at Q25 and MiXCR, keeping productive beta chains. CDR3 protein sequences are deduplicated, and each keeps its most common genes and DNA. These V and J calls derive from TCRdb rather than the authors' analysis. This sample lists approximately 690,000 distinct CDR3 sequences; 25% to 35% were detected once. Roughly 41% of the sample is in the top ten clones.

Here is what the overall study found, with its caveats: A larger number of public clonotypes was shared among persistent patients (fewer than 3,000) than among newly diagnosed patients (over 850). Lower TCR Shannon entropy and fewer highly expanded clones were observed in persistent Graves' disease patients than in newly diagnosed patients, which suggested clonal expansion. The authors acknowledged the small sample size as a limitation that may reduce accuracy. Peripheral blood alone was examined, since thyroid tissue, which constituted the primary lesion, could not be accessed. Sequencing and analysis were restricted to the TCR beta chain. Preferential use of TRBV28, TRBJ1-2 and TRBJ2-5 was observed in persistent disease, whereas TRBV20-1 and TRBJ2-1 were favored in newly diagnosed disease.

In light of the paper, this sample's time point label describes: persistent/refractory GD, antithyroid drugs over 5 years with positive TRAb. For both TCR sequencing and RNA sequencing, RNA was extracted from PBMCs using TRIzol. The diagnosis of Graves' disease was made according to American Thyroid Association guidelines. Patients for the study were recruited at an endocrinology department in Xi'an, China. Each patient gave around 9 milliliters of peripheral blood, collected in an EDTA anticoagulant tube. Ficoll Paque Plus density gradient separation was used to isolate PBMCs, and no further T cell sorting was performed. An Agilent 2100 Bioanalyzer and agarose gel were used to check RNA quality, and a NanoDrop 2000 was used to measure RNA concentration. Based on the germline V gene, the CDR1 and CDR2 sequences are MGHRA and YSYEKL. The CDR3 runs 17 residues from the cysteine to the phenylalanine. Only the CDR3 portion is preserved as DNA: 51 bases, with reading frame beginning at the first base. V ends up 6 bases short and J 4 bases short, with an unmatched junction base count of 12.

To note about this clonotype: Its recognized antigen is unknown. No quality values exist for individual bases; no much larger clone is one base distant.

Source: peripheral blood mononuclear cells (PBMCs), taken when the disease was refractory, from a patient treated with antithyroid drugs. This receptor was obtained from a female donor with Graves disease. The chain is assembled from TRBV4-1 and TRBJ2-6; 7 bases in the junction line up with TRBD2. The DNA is TGCGCCAGCAGGCCTACTCTGGGAGGGCTCGGGGCCAACGTCCTGACTTTC. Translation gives CASRPTLGGLGANVLTF.